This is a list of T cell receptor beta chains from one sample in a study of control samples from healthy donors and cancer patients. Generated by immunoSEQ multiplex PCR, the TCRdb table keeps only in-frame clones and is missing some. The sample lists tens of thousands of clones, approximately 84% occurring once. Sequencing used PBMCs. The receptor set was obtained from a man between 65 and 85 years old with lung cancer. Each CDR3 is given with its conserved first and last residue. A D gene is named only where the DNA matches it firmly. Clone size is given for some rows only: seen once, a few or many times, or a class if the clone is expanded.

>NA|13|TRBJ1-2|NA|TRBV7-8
TGTGCCAGCAGCTTTACAGGGAACTATGGCTACACCTTC
CASSFTGNYGYTF
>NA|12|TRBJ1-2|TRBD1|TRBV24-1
TGTGCCATAGGACAGGGCGACTATGGCTACACCTTC
CAIGQGDYGYTF
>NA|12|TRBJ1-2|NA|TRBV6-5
TGTGCCAGCAGTCCAGGGTTCTATGGCTACACCTTC
CASSPGFYGYTF
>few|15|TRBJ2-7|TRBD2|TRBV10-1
TGCGCCAGCAGTGAGTTGCGGGGGGGCCGGTACGAGCAGTACTTC
CASSELRGGRYEQYF
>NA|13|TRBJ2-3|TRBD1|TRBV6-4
TGTGCCAGCAGGAGGACAGGGTTAGATACGCAGTATTTT
CASRRTGLDTQYF
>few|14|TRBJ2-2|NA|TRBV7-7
TGTGCCAGCAGGGGCAGGGATACGACCGGGGAGCTGTTTTTT
CASRGRDTTGELFF
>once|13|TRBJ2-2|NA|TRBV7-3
TGTGCCAGCAGCCCGGATACCACCGGGGAGCTGTTTTTT
CASSPDTTGELFF
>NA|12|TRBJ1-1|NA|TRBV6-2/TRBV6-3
TGTGCCAGCAGTTACGGCAGTCTCTCTCCTTTCTTT
CASSYGSLSPFF
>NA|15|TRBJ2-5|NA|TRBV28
TGTGCCAGCAGTAGCCGTCGGGGCGGGCGGGAGACCCAGTACTTC
CASSSRRGGRETQYF
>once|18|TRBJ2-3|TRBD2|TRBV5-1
TGCGCCAGCAGCCCTAGCCCGACTAGCGGGGGCGGGAGAGATACGCAGTATTTT
CASSPSPTSGGGRDTQYF
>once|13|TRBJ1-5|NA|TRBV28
TGTGCCAGCAGCCTGGACGGTCCGGGGCCCCAGCATTTT
CASSLDGPGPQHF
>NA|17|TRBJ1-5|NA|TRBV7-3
TGTGCCAGCAGCTCGATCCGGACGGCTTATAGCAATCAGCCCCAGCATTTT
CASSSIRTAYSNQPQHF
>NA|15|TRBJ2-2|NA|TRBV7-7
TGTGCCAGCAGCCCTCTTGGGGTTCCCGGCGGGGAGCTGTTTTTT
CASSPLGVPGGELFF
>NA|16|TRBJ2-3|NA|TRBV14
TGTGCCAGCAGCCCCGGTAGCCCCAGAGTGGGAGATACGCAGTATTTT
CASSPGSPRVGDTQYF
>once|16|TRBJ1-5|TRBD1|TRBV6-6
TGTGCCAGCAGTTACCAGGGAAAGGCAGGGGGACAGCCCCAGCATTTT
CASSYQGKAGGQPQHF
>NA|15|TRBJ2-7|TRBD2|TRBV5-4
TGTGCCAGCAGCGAGAGCGGGGGGGTCTCCTACGAGCAGTACTTC
CASSESGGVSYEQYF
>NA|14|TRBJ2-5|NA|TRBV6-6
TGTGCCAGCAGTTATTCCGGGGGACAGGAGACCCAGTACTTC
CASSYSGGQETQYF
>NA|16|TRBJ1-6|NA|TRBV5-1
TGCGCCAGCAGCTTGGAGGGGACAACGTATAATTCACCCCTCCACTTT
CASSLEGTTYNSPLHF
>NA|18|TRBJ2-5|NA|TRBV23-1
TGCGCCAGCAGTCAATCCGGCAGGTCTAGTCTAAACCAAGAGACCCAGTACTTC
CASSQSGRSSLNQETQYF
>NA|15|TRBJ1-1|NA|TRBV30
TGTGCCTGGAGTAACCGACGGAACCGGAACACTGAAGCTTTCTTT
CAWSNRRNRNTEAFF
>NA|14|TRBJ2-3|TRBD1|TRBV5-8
TGTGCCAGCAGCTCAGGACAGGGTCCAGATACGCAGTATTTT
CASSSGQGPDTQYF
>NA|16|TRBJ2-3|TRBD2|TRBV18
TGTGCCAGCTCCCCTGTAAAAGCGGGGGGCACAGATACGCAGTATTTT
CASSPVKAGGTDTQYF
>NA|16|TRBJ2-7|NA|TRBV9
TGTGCCAGCTCTCGTCTCCCTCAGGGGGGATCCTACGAGCAGTACTTC
CASSRLPQGGSYEQYF
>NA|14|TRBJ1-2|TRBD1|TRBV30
TGTGCCTGGAGTCAGGCAGGGGGCTTCTATGGCTACACCTTC
CAWSQAGGFYGYTF
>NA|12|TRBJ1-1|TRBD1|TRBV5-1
TGCGCCAGCAGCCTACAGGGGCCTGAAGCTTTCTTT
CASSLQGPEAFF